These 26 T cell receptor beta chains came from one sample sequenced in a study of cytotoxic CD8 clonotypes in ibrutinib-treated CLL. The data were produced by immunoSEQ multiplex PCR, yet TCRdb's version contains in-frame clones alone and is incomplete. Among 250,000 to 350,000 clones listed, 76% were seen once. The specimen comprised PBMCs, sampled at disease progression, from a patient treated with ibrutinib. Receptors originate from a human donor with chronic lymphocytic leukemia.

This clone was picked up one time. Other DNA sequences in this sample translate to the same CDR3. The chain carries TRBV11-2 and TRBJ2-7; D is unresolved. Deletions cut 1 base from V and 3 bases from J, with 4 bases between. There are 12 residues in the CDR3. Germline assignment: CDR1 SGHAT and CDR2 FQNNGV. As DNA, the CDR3 is TGTGCCAGCAGCTTAGTAAGCTACGAGCAGTACTTC. Its translation: CASSLVSYEQYF.

This chain uses TRBV6-4 with TRBJ2-1; perhaps TRBD2 as D (5 bases). The CDR3 is 15 amino acids. V dropped 6 bases and J dropped 9 bases, with 21 bases sitting between them. Germline values: CDR1 MRHNA, CDR2 SNTAGT. The CDR3 coding sequence is TGTGCCAGCAGACTGACGGGGTTGACTACCGGTGAGCAGTTCTTC. Translation: CASRLTGLTTGEQFF.

The J gene is TRBJ2-2, the V gene TRBV5-6; D is unclear. Trimming stripped 4 bases from V and 5 bases from J, with 6 bases between. The CDR3 contains 12 residues. From germline, CDR1 is SGHDT and CDR2 YYEEEE. The CDR3 loop is CASSESTGELFF. DNA of the CDR3: TGTGCCAGCAGCGAGAGTACCGGGGAGCTGTTTTTT.

This clone occurred once. The V and J genes are TRBV7-2 and TRBJ2-5; a weak D match, TRBD2 (5 bases). The V gene's germline CDR1 is SGHTA and CDR2 FQGNSA. The CDR3 has 11 residues. V lost 5 bases, J lost 13 bases, and 14 bases lay in between. The CDR3 region has the DNA TGTGCCAGCAGCCTATCGTGGAGGCGGTACTTC. As protein: CASSLSWRRYF.

This clone was picked up a small number of times. The V and J genes are TRBV2 and TRBJ1-3; D is ambiguous. V shed 8 bases and J shed 4 bases, with 6 bases lying between them. CDR3 size: 11 residues. In germline, CDR1 is SNHLY, CDR2 FYNNEI. In nucleotides, the CDR3 is TGTGCCAGCGAGGCCGGAAACACCATATATTTT. This translates into CASEAGNTIYF.

This clone appeared a few times. The CDR3 here is CASSFSGEGSYEQYF. The CDR3 DNA is TGCGCCAGCAGCTTTTCAGGAGAAGGCTCCTACGAGCAGTACTTC. The chain employs TRBV5-1 and TRBJ2-7, with D unclear. In germline, CDR1 is SGHRS, CDR2 YFSETQ. The V gene lost 2 bases and the J gene lost 0 bases, with 12 bases spanning the gap. This CDR3 comprises 15 residues.

The CDR3 region is CASSHSGTYNEQFF. The CDR3 region has the DNA TGTGCCAGCTCCCATAGCGGAACATACAATGAGCAGTTCTTC. The chain employs TRBV7-3 and TRBJ2-1, with a tentative D call TRBD2 (6 bases). This CDR3 has 14 residues. Germline V lookup: CDR1 SGHTA, CDR2 FQGTGA. Trimming removed 8 bases from V and 4 bases from J, with 15 bases in between.

This clone was counted between two and nine times. Here the CDR3 reads CASSFPDTEKLFF. The CDR3, as DNA: TGTGCCAGCAGCTTCCCAGATACTGAAAAACTGTTTTTT. V and J are TRBV11-2 and TRBJ1-4; D is unresolved. Germline CDR1 is SGHAT and CDR2 is FQNNGV. There are 13 residues in the CDR3. Trimming left V 3 bases short and J 7 bases short, with 9 bases between.

V is TRBV19 and J is TRBJ1-1; 10 bases match TRBD1. The CDR3 contains 16 residues. In germline, CDR1 is LNHDA, CDR2 SQIVND (reference sequence). The V segment lost 3 bases and the J segment 1 base; nucleotides outside the gene matches: 5. The CDR3 DNA reads as TGTGCCAGTAGTATCCTGGGACAGGGGAAGAACACTGAAGCTTTCTTT. Translated: CASSILGQGKNTEAFF.

The CDR3 is CASSAKTGGGGELFF. CDR3 coding DNA: TGTGCCAGCTCGGCGAAGACAGGGGGCGGCGGGGAGCTGTTTTTT. The J gene is TRBJ2-2, the V gene TRBV18; 10 bases agree with TRBD1. Germline CDR1 is KGHSH and CDR2 is LQKENI. This CDR3 has 15 residues. The V and J ends lost 6 bases and 7 bases, in that order; junction bases with no gene match: 8.

The rearrangement links TRBV4-1 to TRBJ2-7; TRBD2 is a possible D gene (5 bases). V was cut by 0 bases and J by 3 bases, with 15 bases left in between. Germline V gives CDR1 MGHRA, CDR2 YSYEKL. This CDR3 contains 16 residues. DNA for the CDR3: TGCGCCAGCAGCCAAGAATCGACCCTCCGGGGCTACGAGCAGTACTTC. It is translated as CASSQESTLRGYEQYF.

V is TRBV5-1 and J is TRBJ1-5; D is perhaps TRBD1 (5 bases). Trimming stripped 0 bases from V and 5 bases from J, with 9 bases between. The length of the CDR3 is 14 residues. Germline assignment: CDR1 SGHRS and CDR2 YFSETQ. As DNA, the CDR3 is TGCGCCAGCAGCTTGGGGGGGTTCGATCAGCCCCAGCATTTT. It specifies CASSLGGFDQPQHF.

The chain carries TRBV28 and TRBJ2-3; the match to TRBD2 covers 7 bases. Germline V lookup: CDR1 MDHEN, CDR2 SYDVKM. The V segment lost 10 bases and the J segment 5 bases; nucleotides outside the gene matches: 12. The CDR3 has 14 amino acids. This CDR3 is CAIHPSGAIDTQYF. The DNA of the CDR3 is TGTGCCATCCACCCTAGCGGCGCTATAGATACGCAGTATTTT.

Only one count was recorded for this clone. This chain uses TRBV4-2 with TRBJ2-2; possible D gene TRBD2, 6 bases. Germline lookup yields CDR1 LGHNA and CDR2 YNFKEQ. The CDR3 loop spans 16 amino acids. Trimming shortened V by 4 bases and J by 6 bases, and 18 bases separated the two germline ends. The CDR3 nucleotides read TGTGCCAGCAGCCCGAGAGGGGCGGGATCGGCCGGGGAGCTGTTTTTT. Translating it yields CASSPRGAGSAGELFF.

V is TRBV27 and J is TRBJ2-6; possible D gene TRBD2, 6 bases. V gave up 6 bases and J gave up 7 bases, with 16 bases separating them. Germline loops: CDR1 MNHEY, CDR2 SMNVEV (reference sequence). This CDR3 contains 15 residues. CDR3 coding DNA: TGTGCCAGCAGCTCAATAGCGGCTCGAGCCAACGTCCTGACTTTC. Residues: CASSSIAARANVLTF.

This sequence joins TRBV5-5 and TRBJ2-7; the match to TRBD2 covers 12 bases. The CDR3 runs to 20 residues. Germline lookup yields CDR1 SGHKS and CDR2 YYEKEE (reference sequence). V shed 3 bases, J shed 0 bases, and the junction held 16 bases outside the gene matches. The CDR3 DNA reads as TGTGCCAGCAGCTCTCCTAGACCTTCTAGCGGGGGGGCCGGCTCCTACGAGCAGTACTTC. It specifies CASSSPRPSSGGAGSYEQYF.

The J gene is TRBJ1-1, the V gene TRBV19; 12 bases are shared with TRBD1. V shed 5 bases, J shed 1 base, and the junction held 5 bases outside the gene matches. The germline V gene has CDR1 LNHDA and CDR2 SQIVND (reference sequence). The CDR3 consists of 16 residues. The CDR3 DNA follows: TGTGCCAGTAGTCCTCGGGACAGGGGGCCGAACACTGAAGCTTTCTTT. It specifies CASSPRDRGPNTEAFF.

The rearrangement links TRBV2 to TRBJ1-2; unclear D gene. The CDR3 sequence is 14 residues long. Trimming took 7 bases from V and 4 from J, leaving 16 bases between them. Germline values: CDR1 SNHLY, CDR2 FYNNEI. The CDR3 loop reads CASKGPTELYGYTF. The CDR3, as DNA: TGTGCCAGCAAAGGACCCACAGAGCTCTATGGCTACACCTTC. The whole variable domain, remainder taken from reference TRBV2 and TRBJ1-2, is EPEVTQTPSHQVTQMGQEVILRCVPISNHLYFYWYRQILGQKVEFLVSFYNNEISEKSEIFDDQFSVERPDGSNFTLKIRSTKLEDSAMYFCASKGPTELYGYTFGSGTRLTVV.

CDR3 bases: TGTGCCACCGGACTAGGACGTGACGAGACCCAGTACTTC. This codes for CATGLGRDETQYF. V and J are TRBV19 and TRBJ2-5, with TRBD2 matching over 7 bases. This CDR3 is 13 amino acids long. V shed 10 bases, J shed 5 bases, and the junction held 10 bases outside the gene matches. The germline CDR1 and CDR2 sequences are LNHDA and SQIVND (reference sequence).

The chain carries TRBV7-2 and TRBJ1-2, with TRBD1 matching 7 bases. This CDR3 is built from 15 residues. With V trimmed by 5 bases and J by 3 bases, 9 bases remained unmatched. Germline V gene sequence: CDR1 SGHTA, CDR2 FQGNSA. The CDR3 sequence: CASSPERGRYYGYTF. The DNA of the CDR3 is TGTGCCAGCAGCCCAGAGAGGGGGCGGTACTATGGCTACACCTTC.

The V call is TRBV5-1, the J call TRBJ2-7, with TRBD2 matching 12 bases. With 5 bases clipped from V and 2 bases from J, the junction kept 5 bases outside the gene matches. CDR3 size: 15 residues. The V gene's germline CDR1 is SGHRS and CDR2 YFSETQ. The CDR3 DNA reads TGCGCCAGCAGTCAGACTAGCGGGGGACCCTACGAGCAGTACTTC. Translation gives CASSQTSGGPYEQYF.

The CDR3, as DNA: TGCGCCAGCAGCCAAGACGGGCAATCCGATCAGCCCCAGCATTTT. This translates into CASSQDGQSDQPQHF. This chain joins TRBV4-1 and TRBJ1-5; no definite D call. The CDR3 is 15 amino acids. Between the trimmed V and J ends, which lost 0 bases and 5 bases, there was a span of 11 bases. Germline V gene lookup returns CDR1 MGHRA and CDR2 YSYEKL.

This chain uses TRBV5-5 with TRBJ2-1, with 7 bases aligning to TRBD1. J lost 8 bases, V lost 1 base, and 9 bases had no gene match. Germline values: CDR1 SGHKS, CDR2 YYEKEE (reference sequence). The CDR3 sequence is 15 residues long. The CDR3: CASSLRDRPLDEQFF. In DNA, the CDR3 is TGTGCCAGCAGCTTGAGGGACAGACCTCTGGATGAGCAGTTCTTC.

The J gene is TRBJ2-1, the V gene TRBV5-1, with 9 bases that match TRBD1. Germline CDR1 reads SGHRS; CDR2 reads YFSETQ. Trimming removed 2 bases from V and 3 bases from J; junction bases left unmatched: 6. This CDR3 has 16 amino acids. The chain's CDR3 is CASSFLPGQGYNEQFF. CDR3 sequence (DNA): TGCGCCAGCAGCTTCCTGCCGGGACAGGGCTACAATGAGCAGTTCTTC.

This clone was seen a handful of times. The chain has TRBV18 and TRBJ1-2, with D possibly being TRBD1 (6 bases). The CDR3 has 12 residues. Germline V gene sequence: CDR1 KGHSH, CDR2 LQKENI. Trimming cost V 4 bases and J 7 bases, with 10 bases left between them. The CDR3 DNA is TGTGCCAGCTCACTAACAGGGTCTGGCTACACCTTC. It is translated as CASSLTGSGYTF.

As regards this clone: Additional DNA sequences in this sample encode the identical CDR3. The chain has TRBV5-6 and TRBJ2-3, with D possibly matching TRBD2 (5 bases). CDR1 SGHDT and CDR2 YYEEEE come from the germline V gene. The CDR3 covers 15 residues. V was cut by 0 bases and J by 1 base, with 9 bases left in between. The CDR3 protein is CASSLEGRGTDTQYF. DNA for the CDR3: TGTGCCAGCAGCTTGGAAGGGAGAGGCACAGATACGCAGTATTTT. The full variable domain, in which reference TRBV5-6 and TRBJ2-3 provide the parts outside the CDR3, is DAGVTQSPTHLIKTRGQQVTLRCSPKSGHDTVSWYQQALGQGPQFIFQYYEEEERQRGNFPDRFSGHQFPNYSSELNVNALLLGDSALYLCASSLEGRGTDTQYFGPGTRLTVL.